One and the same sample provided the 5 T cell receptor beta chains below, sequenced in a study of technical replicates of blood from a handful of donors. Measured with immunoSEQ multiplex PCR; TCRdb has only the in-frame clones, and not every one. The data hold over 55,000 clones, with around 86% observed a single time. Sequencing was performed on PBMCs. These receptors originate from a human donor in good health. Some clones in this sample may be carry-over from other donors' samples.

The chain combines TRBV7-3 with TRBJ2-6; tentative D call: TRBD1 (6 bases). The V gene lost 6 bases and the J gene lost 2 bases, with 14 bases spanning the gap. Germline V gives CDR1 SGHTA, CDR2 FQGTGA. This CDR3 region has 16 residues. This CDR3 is CASSFVGGAGANVLTF. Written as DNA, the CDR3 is TGTGCCAGCAGTTTTGTTGGGGGCGCTGGGGCCAACGTCCTGACTTTC.

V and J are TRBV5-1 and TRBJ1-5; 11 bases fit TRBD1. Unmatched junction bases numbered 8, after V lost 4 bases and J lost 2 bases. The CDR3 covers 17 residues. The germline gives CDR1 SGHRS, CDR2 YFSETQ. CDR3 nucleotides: TGCGCCAGCAGCGCCCGGACAGGGGGCTGGGGCAATCAGCCCCAGCATTTT. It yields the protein CASSARTGGWGNQPQHF.

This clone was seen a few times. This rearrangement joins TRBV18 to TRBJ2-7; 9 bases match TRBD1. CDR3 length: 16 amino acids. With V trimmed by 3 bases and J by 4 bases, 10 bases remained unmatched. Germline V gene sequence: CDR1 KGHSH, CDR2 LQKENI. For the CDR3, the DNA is TGTGCCAGCTCACCTATATCCGGGACAGGGAAGTACGAGCAGTACTTC. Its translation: CASSPISGTGKYEQYF.

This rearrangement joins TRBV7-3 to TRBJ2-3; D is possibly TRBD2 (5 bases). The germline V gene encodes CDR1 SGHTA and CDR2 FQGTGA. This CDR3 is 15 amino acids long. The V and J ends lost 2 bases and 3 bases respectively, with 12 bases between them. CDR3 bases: TGTGCCAGCAGCTTAGGCGGGCCACGAACAGATACGCAGTATTTT. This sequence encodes CASSLGGPRTDTQYF. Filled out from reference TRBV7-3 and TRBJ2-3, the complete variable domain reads GAGVSQTPSNKVTEKGKYVELRCDPISGHTALYWYRQSLGQGPEFLIYFQGTGAADDSGLPNDRFFAVRPEGSVSTLKIQRTERGDSAVYLCASSLGGPRTDTQYFGPGTRLTVL.

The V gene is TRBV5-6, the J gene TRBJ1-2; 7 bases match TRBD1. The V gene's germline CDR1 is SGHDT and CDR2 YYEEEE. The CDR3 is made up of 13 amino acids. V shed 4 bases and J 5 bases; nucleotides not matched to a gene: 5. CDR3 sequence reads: CASSPRQGYGYTF. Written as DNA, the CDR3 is TGTGCCAGCAGCCCCAGACAGGGTTATGGCTACACCTTC.